This is a list of T cell receptor beta chains from one sample in a study of blood T cells in healthy people across ages. TCRdb processed the 5' RACE reads anew with MiXCR; each CDR3 protein has one entry. The table shows roughly 1,800,000 distinct CDR3 sequences, with around 50% occurring only once. Sequencing was done on a sample of blood. The receptors shown here come from a woman in her 40s in good health. Both conserved end residues are part of each CDR3. The order of the fields is D gene, clone size, V gene, J gene, CDR3 DNA, CDR3 protein. D genes are given only for firm matches. Only some rows state a clone size, as once, few, many or a class for expanded clones.

NA	NA	TRBV12-3/TRBV12-4	TRBJ1-2	TGTGCCAGCAGTTTAGGAATTGGTGAGGGAGGATTCCATGGCTACACCTTC	CASSLGIGEGGFHGYTF
TRBD1	few	TRBV4-3	TRBJ1-2	TGCGCCAGCAGCCAAGACCGGGACAGTAACTATGGCTACACCTTC	CASSQDRDSNYGYTF
NA	NA	TRBV3-1	TRBJ2-5	TGTGCCAGCAGCCAAGAGGTCACAGGCTGGCAGTACTTC	CASSQEVTGWQYF
NA	NA	TRBV2	TRBJ1-2	TGTGCCAGCAGCCGGGACACCACTAACTATGGCTACACCTTC	CASSRDTTNYGYTF
TRBD1	NA	TRBV7-2	TRBJ2-7	TGTGCCAGCAGCTCCACCAGGACAGGGGCCGAGCAGTACTTC	CASSSTRTGAEQYF
TRBD2	few	TRBV20-1	TRBJ2-5	TGCAGTGCTAACGCGGGGGGGCTCAAAGAGACCCAGTACTTC	CSANAGGLKETQYF
TRBD1	few	TRBV7-8	TRBJ2-7	TGTGCCAGCAGCTTACCTCGGACAGGGGTCTACGAGCAGTACTTC	CASSLPRTGVYEQYF
TRBD2	NA	TRBV12-3/TRBV12-4	TRBJ2-3	TGTGCCAGCAGTATTAGACCGGGGGGGGATACGCAGTATTTT	CASSIRPGGDTQYF
NA	NA	TRBV20-1	TRBJ1-4	TGCAGTGCTGGCCGGGGTCAGGGGCGGGACGAAAAACTGTTTTTT	CSAGRGQGRDEKLFF
NA	few	TRBV3-1	TRBJ1-5	TGTGCCAGCAGCCAAGAGGCCAATCAGCCCCAGCATTTT	CASSQEANQPQHF
TRBD1	NA	TRBV6-1	TRBJ2-7	TGTGCCAGCAGAGGGGGCTTCCACGAGCAGTACTTC	CASRGGFHEQYF
NA	NA	TRBV2	TRBJ2-7	TGTGCCACAAGCCGGGGACTCTCCTACGAGCAGTACTTC	CATSRGLSYEQYF